This TCR beta chain was profiled in a study of T cell responses to AZD1222 COVID-19 vaccine. Study information: Timing groups of about 4 and about 12 weeks for second doses were pooled.

The assay was immunoSEQ multiplex PCR, and TCRdb's table has in-frame clones only and misses some. The table lists about 78,000 clones, roughly 87% of them singletons. As concerns this clone: Its antigen is undetermined.

Germline V gene data show CDR1 as MNHEY and CDR2 as SVGEGT. This CDR3 region has 16 residues. Losses at the gene ends were 6 bases for V and 7 bases for J; bases not matched to a gene: 18. Notes on the study in general: Repertoires were collected only later (after the peak T cell response had occurred). The study found Spike-specific TCR breadth and depth rose after two AZD1222 doses.

The sequence derives from an adult in good health. The genes are TRBV6-2 or TRBV6-3 and TRBJ2-7; 7 nucleotides match TRBD1. Material: peripheral blood, obtained on day 0 of AZD1222 vaccination. CDR3 residues: CASSPLGQIPPTEQYF. For the CDR3, the DNA is TGTGCCAGCAGCCCCCTGGGACAGATCCCTCCTACGGAGCAGTACTTC.